This TCR beta chain was profiled in a study of blood T cell repertoires in COVID-19. The V end was cut by 5 bases, the J end by 8 bases, with 22 bases between. The germline V gene encodes CDR1 SGHRS and CDR2 YFSETQ. The CDR3 covers 15 residues. The data were produced by immunoSEQ multiplex PCR, yet TCRdb's version contains in-frame clones alone and is incomplete. The sample lists fewer than 200,000 clones; around nine tenths were seen once. The clonotype comes from a man between 60 and 75 years old with active or convalescent COVID-19. The J gene is TRBJ1-2, the V gene TRBV5-1; perhaps TRBD1 as D (6 bases). The sequencing sample was made of peripheral blood. DNA for the CDR3: TGCGCCAGCAGTCCAACGAATACAGGGTTGGTGGGCTACACCTTC. Its translation: CASSPTNTGLVGYTF.